Shown below are 10 T cell receptor beta chains from a single sample sequenced in a study of cytomegalovirus exposure and HLA in healthy donors. Vbeta (60) and Jbeta (13) primers were used in the PCR. Using immunoSEQ multiplex PCR, the repertoire was profiled, and TCRdb retains in-frame clones only, with some absent. The sample shows about 150,000 clones, about 70% of them seen only once. Sequences were obtained from PBMCs. All receptors come from a woman aged 60-75 years in good health and CMV-seropositive.

The gene calls are TRBV6-5 and TRBJ1-5, with 8 nucleotides matching TRBD1. The CDR3 totals 14 residues. From germline, CDR1 is MNHEY and CDR2 SVGAGI. Losses at the gene ends were 6 bases for V and 6 bases for J; bases not matched to a gene: 7. The CDR3 DNA reads as TGTGCCAGCAGCCCCGACAGGGGCAGTCAGCCCCAGCATTTT. This codes for CASSPDRGSQPQHF.

This clone was seen a few times. The rearrangement joins TRBV5-1 to TRBJ1-2; 7 positions agree with TRBD1. V shed 4 bases, J shed 4 bases, and the junction held 10 bases outside the gene matches. Per the germline V gene, CDR1 is SGHRS and CDR2 is YFSETQ. The CDR3 runs 15 residues. CDR3 in amino acids: CASSPGTVGAYGYTF. In nucleotides, the CDR3 is TGCGCCAGCAGCCCCGGGACAGTGGGGGCCTATGGCTACACCTTC.

V is TRBV5-5 and J is TRBJ1-4, with D hard to call. Trimming removed 4 bases at V and 8 bases at J, with 15 bases between. Germline CDR1 and CDR2: SGHKS and YYEKEE (reference sequence). The CDR3 has 14 amino acids. The CDR3 loop is CASSRGREGEKLFF. CDR3 nucleotide sequence: TGTGCCAGCAGCCGGGGTAGAGAAGGGGAAAAACTGTTTTTT.

The V and J genes are TRBV5-8 and TRBJ2-6, with 10 bases aligning to TRBD1. The CDR3 is 19 residues long. Germline trimming cut 4 bases from V and 2 bases from J; bases unmatched to any gene: 12. In germline, CDR1 is SGHTS, CDR2 YDEGEE. The CDR3 sequence: CASSIGPGQGRTGANVLTF. As DNA, the CDR3 is TGTGCCAGCAGCATCGGACCGGGACAGGGGAGGACTGGGGCCAACGTCCTGACTTTC.

V gene TRBV7-8 combines with J gene TRBJ2-1, with D possibly TRBD1 on 6 matching bases. The germline CDR1 and CDR2 sequences are SGHVS and FQNEAQ. The V and J ends lost 4 bases and 2 bases respectively, with 12 bases between them. The CDR3 is 15 residues long. The CDR3 DNA sequence: TGTGCCAGCAGCTCTACCGGGACACCCTACAATGAGCAGTTCTTC. The encoded protein is CASSSTGTPYNEQFF.

On this clone: The junction and the germline gene differ at one end; a read error may be behind it. This chain links TRBV7-7 with TRBJ1-4; no firm D call. The CDR3 runs to 13 residues. Germline V gene lookup returns CDR1 SSHAT and CDR2 FNYEAQ (reference sequence). CDR3 protein: CASSPESEGKLFF. As DNA, the CDR3 is TGTGCTAGCAGCCCAGAATCAGAGGGAAAACTGTTTTTT.

The table lists this clone with a few counts. CDR3 coding DNA: TGTGCCAGCAGTTATCTCCGCGGGGGGGCTGAAGCTTTCTTT. It encodes CASSYLRGGAEAFF. The V and J genes are TRBV6-5 and TRBJ1-1, with a weak D call TRBD1 (5 bases). This CDR3 has 14 residues. Per germline, CDR1 MNHEY and CDR2 SVGAGI. Trimming cost V 3 bases and J 6 bases, with 14 bases left between them.

The genes are TRBV11-3 and TRBJ2-5; D is uncertain. V gave up 1 base and J gave up 3 bases, with 6 bases separating them. The CDR3 loop spans 13 amino acids. CDR1 SGHNT and CDR2 YENEEA come from the germline V gene. The CDR3 loop is CASSLGAEETQYF. The CDR3, as DNA: TGTGCCAGCAGCTTAGGTGCAGAAGAGACCCAGTACTTC.

The V and J genes are TRBV4-1 and TRBJ1-1; D is unclear. Per germline, CDR1 MGHRA and CDR2 YSYEKL. The CDR3 is 15 amino acids. V gave up 0 bases and J gave up 11 bases, with 19 bases separating them. The CDR3 nucleotides are TGCGCCAGCAGCCAAGATGTGGCGGTACCTTTGAGTGCTTTCTTT. Translated, it gives CASSQDVAVPLSAFF.

This clone has only one observation. V usage is TRBV14 and J usage is TRBJ2-1; tentative D call: TRBD2 (6 bases). CDR3 length equals 15 residues. The ends were cut back, 4 bases at V and 2 bases at J, with 12 bases in the middle. Germline CDR1 reads SGHDN; CDR2 reads FVKESK. The CDR3 bases are TGTGCCAGCAGCCCCTTGGGGGAGGCCTACAATGAGCAGTTCTTC. It specifies CASSPLGEAYNEQFF.